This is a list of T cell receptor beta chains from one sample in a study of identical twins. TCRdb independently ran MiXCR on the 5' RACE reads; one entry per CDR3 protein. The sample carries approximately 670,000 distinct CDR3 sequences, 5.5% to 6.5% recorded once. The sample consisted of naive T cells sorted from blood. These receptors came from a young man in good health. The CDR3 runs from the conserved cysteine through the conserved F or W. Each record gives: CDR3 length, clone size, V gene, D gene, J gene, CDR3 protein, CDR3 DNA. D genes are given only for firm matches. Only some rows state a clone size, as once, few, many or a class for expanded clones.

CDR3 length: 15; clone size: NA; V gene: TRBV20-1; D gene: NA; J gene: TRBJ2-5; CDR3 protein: CSARVGLFTQETQYF; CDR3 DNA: TGCAGTGCTAGAGTAGGACTCTTCACTCAAGAGACCCAGTACTTC
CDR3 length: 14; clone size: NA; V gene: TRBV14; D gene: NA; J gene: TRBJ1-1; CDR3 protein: CASSQDGVRVRAFF; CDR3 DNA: TGTGCCAGCAGCCAAGATGGGGTTCGGGTGAGGGCTTTCTTT
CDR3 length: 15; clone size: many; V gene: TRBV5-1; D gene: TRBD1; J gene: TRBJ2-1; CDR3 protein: CASSPTGDTYNEQFF; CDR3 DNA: TGCGCCAGCAGCCCTACAGGGGACACCTACAATGAGCAGTTCTTC
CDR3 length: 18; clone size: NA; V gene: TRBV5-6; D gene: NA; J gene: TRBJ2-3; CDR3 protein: CASSLASVVGQYTDTQYF; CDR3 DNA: TGTGCCAGCAGCTTGGCCTCGGTTGTTGGTCAGTACACAGATACGCAGTATTTT
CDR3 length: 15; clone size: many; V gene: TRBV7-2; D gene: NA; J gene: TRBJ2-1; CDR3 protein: CASSLGRGGVNEQFF; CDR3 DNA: TGTGCCAGCAGCTTAGGCCGGGGAGGAGTCAATGAGCAGTTCTTC
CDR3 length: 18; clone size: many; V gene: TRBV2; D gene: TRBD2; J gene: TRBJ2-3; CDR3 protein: CASSARGGLAGFSDTQYF; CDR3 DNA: TGTGCCAGCAGTGCAAGGGGAGGACTAGCGGGATTCTCAGATACGCAGTATTTT
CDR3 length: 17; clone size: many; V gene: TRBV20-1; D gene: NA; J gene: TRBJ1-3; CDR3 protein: CSARDGGGAGDGNTIYF; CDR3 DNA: TGCAGTGCTAGAGATGGGGGGGGGGCAGGCGATGGAAACACCATATATTTT
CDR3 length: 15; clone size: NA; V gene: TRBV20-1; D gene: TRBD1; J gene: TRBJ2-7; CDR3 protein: CSASPLPGQGYEQYF; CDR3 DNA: TGCAGTGCTAGCCCTCTCCCGGGACAGGGGTACGAGCAGTACTTC
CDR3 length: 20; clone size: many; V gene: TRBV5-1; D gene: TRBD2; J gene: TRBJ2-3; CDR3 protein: CASSPSRTSGFRLVGDTQYF; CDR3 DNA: TGCGCCAGCAGCCCGTCCCGGACTAGCGGGTTCCGGTTGGTTGGGGATACGCAGTATTTT
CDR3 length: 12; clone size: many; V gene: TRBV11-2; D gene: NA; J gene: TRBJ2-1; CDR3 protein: CASMRGYNEQFF; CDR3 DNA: TGTGCCAGCATGAGAGGGTACAATGAGCAGTTCTTC
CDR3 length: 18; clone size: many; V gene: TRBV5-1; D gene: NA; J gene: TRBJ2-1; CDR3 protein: CASSLVPPAQGGGNEQFF; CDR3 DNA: TGCGCCAGCAGCTTGGTCCCTCCCGCCCAGGGAGGGGGCAATGAGCAGTTCTTC
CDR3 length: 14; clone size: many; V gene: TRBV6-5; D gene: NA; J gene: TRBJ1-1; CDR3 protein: CASSYSTFGVDPFF; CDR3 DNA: TGTGCCAGCAGTTACTCGACCTTTGGGGTCGACCCTTTCTTT
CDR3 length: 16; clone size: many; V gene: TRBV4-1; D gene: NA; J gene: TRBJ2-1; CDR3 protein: CASSQPLGGSYNEQFF; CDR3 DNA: TGCGCCAGCAGCCAGCCCCTTGGAGGGAGCTACAATGAGCAGTTCTTC
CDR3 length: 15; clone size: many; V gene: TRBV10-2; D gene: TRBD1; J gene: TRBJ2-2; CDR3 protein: CASSSDRVKAGELFF; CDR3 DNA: TGCGCCAGCAGCTCGGACAGGGTGAAGGCCGGGGAGCTGTTTTTT
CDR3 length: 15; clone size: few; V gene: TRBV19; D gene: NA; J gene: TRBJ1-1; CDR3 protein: CASSIDLASNTEAFF; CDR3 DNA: TGTGCCAGTAGTATAGATCTCGCTAGTAACACTGAAGCTTTCTTT
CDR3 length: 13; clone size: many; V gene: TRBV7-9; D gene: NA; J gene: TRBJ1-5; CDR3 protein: CASSRADNQPQHF; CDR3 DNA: TGTGCCAGCAGCCGGGCGGACAATCAGCCCCAGCATTTT
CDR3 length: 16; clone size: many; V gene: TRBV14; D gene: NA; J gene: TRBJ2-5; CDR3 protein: CASSQDGQSYQETQYF; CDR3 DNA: TGTGCCAGCAGCCAAGACGGACAGTCGTACCAAGAGACCCAGTACTTC
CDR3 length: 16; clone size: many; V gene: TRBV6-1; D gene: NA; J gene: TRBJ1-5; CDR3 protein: CASSEATIYSNQPQHF; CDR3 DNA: TGTGCCAGCAGTGAAGCTACTATTTATAGCAATCAGCCCCAGCATTTT
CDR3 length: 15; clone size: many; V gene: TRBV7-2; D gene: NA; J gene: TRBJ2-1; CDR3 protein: CASSLEEAWVNEQFF; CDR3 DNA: TGTGCCAGCAGCTTAGAGGAGGCTTGGGTCAATGAGCAGTTCTTC
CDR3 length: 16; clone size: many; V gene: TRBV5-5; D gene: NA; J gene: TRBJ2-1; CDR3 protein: CASSFVVALSYNEQFF; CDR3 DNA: TGTGCCAGCAGCTTTGTAGTAGCTCTCTCCTACAATGAGCAGTTCTTC
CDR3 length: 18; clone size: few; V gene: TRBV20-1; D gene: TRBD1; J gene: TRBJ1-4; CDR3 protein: CSAVASTGSASTNEKLFF; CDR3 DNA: TGCAGTGCTGTTGCCTCGACAGGGTCAGCCTCAACTAATGAAAAACTGTTTTTT
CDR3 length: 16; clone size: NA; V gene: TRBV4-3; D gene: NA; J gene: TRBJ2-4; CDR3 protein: CASSQDLVPLPGGQYF; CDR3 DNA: TGCGCCAGCAGCCAAGATTTGGTTCCGCTCCCCGGGGGACAGTACTTC
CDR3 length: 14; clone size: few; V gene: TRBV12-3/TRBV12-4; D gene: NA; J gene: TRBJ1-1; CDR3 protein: CASSLGGRLSEAFF; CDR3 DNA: TGTGCCAGCAGTTTAGGGGGGCGTCTTTCTGAAGCTTTCTTT
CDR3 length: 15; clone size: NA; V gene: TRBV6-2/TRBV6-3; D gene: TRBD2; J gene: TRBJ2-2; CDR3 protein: CASSKLAGAGGELFF; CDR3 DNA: TGTGCCAGCAGTAAACTAGCGGGAGCAGGCGGGGAGCTGTTTTTT
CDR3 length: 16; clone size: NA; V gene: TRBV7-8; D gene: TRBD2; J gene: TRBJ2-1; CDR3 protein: CASSLVFIAGHNEQFF; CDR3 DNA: TGTGCCAGCAGCTTAGTGTTTATAGCGGGACACAATGAGCAGTTCTTC
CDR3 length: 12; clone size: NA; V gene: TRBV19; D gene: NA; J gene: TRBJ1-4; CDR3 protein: CASSFQGTAIFF; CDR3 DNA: TGTGCCAGTAGCTTCCAAGGGACGGCGATCTTTTTT
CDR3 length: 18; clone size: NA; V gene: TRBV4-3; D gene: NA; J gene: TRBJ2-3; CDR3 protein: CASSQRTPGAQRADTQYF; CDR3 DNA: TGCGCCAGCAGCCAACGCACCCCCGGGGCCCAGAGAGCAGATACGCAGTATTTT
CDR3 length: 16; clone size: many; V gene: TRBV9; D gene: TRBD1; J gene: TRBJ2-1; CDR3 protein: CASSDLQGAAYNEQFF; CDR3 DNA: TGTGCCAGCAGCGACCTACAGGGGGCCGCCTACAATGAGCAGTTCTTC
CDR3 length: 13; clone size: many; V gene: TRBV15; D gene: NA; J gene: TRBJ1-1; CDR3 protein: CATSIGGREEAFF; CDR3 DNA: TGTGCCACCAGCATCGGAGGACGGGAAGAAGCTTTCTTT
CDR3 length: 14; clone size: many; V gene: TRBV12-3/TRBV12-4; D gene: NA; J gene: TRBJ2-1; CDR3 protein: CASSPFAVWGEQFF; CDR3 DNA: TGTGCCAGCAGCCCCTTTGCGGTGTGGGGTGAGCAGTTCTTC
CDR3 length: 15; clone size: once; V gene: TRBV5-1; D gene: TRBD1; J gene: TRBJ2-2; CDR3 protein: CASRTGTADTGELFF; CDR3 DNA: TGCGCCAGCAGAACCGGGACAGCGGACACCGGGGAGCTGTTTTTT
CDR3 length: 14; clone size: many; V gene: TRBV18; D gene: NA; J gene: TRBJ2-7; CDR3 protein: CASSPGRGSYEQYF; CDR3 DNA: TGTGCCAGCTCACCCGGCCGAGGGAGCTACGAGCAGTACTTC
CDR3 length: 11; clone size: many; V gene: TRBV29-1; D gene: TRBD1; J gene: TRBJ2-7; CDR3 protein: CSTQQGEKQYF; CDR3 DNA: TGCAGCACCCAACAGGGGGAAAAGCAGTACTTC
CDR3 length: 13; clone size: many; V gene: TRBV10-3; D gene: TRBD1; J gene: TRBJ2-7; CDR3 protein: CAIKPGQGSEQYF; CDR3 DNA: TGTGCCATAAAACCGGGACAGGGGTCCGAGCAGTACTTC
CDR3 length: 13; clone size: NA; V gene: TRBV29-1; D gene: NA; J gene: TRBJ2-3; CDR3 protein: CSVERSFSDTQYF; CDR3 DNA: TGCAGCGTTGAAAGGTCTTTCTCAGATACGCAGTATTTT
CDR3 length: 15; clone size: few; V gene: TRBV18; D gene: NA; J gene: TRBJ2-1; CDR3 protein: CASSPASDVYNEQFF; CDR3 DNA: TGTGCCAGCTCACCGGCTAGCGACGTTTACAATGAGCAGTTCTTC
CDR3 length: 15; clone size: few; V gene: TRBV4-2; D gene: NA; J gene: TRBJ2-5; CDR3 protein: CASSQDSTIKETQYF; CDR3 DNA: TGTGCCAGCAGCCAAGATAGCACTATTAAAGAGACCCAGTACTTC
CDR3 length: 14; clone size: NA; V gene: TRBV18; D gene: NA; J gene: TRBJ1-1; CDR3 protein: CASSRGSSNTEAFF; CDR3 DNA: TGTGCCAGCTCACGGGGGTCGTCGAACACTGAAGCTTTCTTT
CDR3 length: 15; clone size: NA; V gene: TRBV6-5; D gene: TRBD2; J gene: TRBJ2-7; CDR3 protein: CASSYLAGGSYEQYF; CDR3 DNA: TGTGCCAGCAGTTACCTAGCGGGAGGATCCTACGAGCAGTACTTC
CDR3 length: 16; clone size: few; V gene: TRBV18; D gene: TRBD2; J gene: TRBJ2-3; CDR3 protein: CASSPRLAVSTDTQYF; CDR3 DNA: TGTGCCAGCTCACCTCGACTAGCGGTTAGCACAGATACGCAGTATTTT
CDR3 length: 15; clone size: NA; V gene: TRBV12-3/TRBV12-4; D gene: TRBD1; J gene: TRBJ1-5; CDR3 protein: CASRLTGDLGQPQHF; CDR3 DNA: TGTGCCAGCAGACTAACAGGGGATTTGGGGCAGCCCCAGCATTTT
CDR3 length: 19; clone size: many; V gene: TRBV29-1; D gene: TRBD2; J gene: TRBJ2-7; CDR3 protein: CSVEAGQRAIAGGIYEQYF; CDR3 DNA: TGCAGCGTTGAAGCTGGACAGCGGGCTATAGCGGGAGGAATCTACGAGCAGTACTTC
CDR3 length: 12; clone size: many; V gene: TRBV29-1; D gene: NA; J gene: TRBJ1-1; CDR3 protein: CSVESDSTEAFF; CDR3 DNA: TGCAGCGTTGAGAGCGATTCGACTGAAGCTTTCTTT